A single sample gave rise to the 13 T cell receptor beta chains below, sequenced in a study of control samples from healthy donors and cancer patients. The protocol was immunoSEQ multiplex PCR, while the TCRdb copy is restricted to in-frame clones and leaves out a portion. In the table there are 150,000 to 200,000 clones, 75% to 95% of which are singletons. Material: blood. The receptors stem from a woman in her twenties or thirties in good health.

V gene TRBV30 combines with J gene TRBJ1-6, with 9 bases aligning to TRBD1. Germline lookup yields CDR1 GTSNPN and CDR2 SVGIG (reference sequence). The CDR3 contains 15 residues. V trimming: 2 bases; J trimming: 8 bases; junction bases outside the gene matches: 7. The CDR3 spells CAWSSGQGSYSPLHF. The CDR3 region has the DNA TGTGCCTGGAGTTCCGGACAGGGGAGTTATTCACCCCTCCACTTT.

The rearrangement uses TRBV2 and TRBJ1-3, with TRBD1 as a possible D gene (5 bases). V shed 1 base and J shed 4 bases, with 11 bases lying between them. The CDR3 extends over 15 amino acids. From germline, CDR1 is SNHLY and CDR2 FYNNEI. Written as DNA, the CDR3 is TGTGCCAGCAGTGAAGGAGGGGCATTAGGAAACACCATATATTTT. Protein: CASSEGGALGNTIYF.

The chain joins TRBV28 to TRBJ2-1; D call uncertain. Germline lookup yields CDR1 MDHEN and CDR2 SYDVKM. The CDR3 is made up of 16 amino acids. Trimming left V 0 bases short and J 0 bases short, with 9 bases between. DNA of the CDR3: TGTGCCAGCAGTTTATGGGGTAGGGTCTCCTACAATGAGCAGTTCTTC. It encodes CASSLWGRVSYNEQFF.

This sequence joins TRBV18 and TRBJ1-6; D not certain. The CDR3 covers 15 residues. Germline CDR1 KGHSH, CDR2 LQKENI. V lost 3 bases and J lost 5, with 11 bases in between. This chain's CDR3 is CASSPMTVDNSPLHF. CDR3 DNA: TGTGCCAGCTCACCTATGACTGTTGATAATTCACCCCTCCACTTT.

The CDR3 DNA is TGTGCCAGCAGCTTAGGCGCTGGACAGGGCCAAGAGACCCAGTACTTC. It yields the protein CASSLGAGQGQETQYF. The chain joins TRBV11-3 to TRBJ2-5; 8 nucleotides line up with TRBD1. The CDR3 has 16 amino acids. CDR1 is SGHNT, CDR2 YENEEA, per germline. The V gene end was trimmed by 1 base and the J gene end by 1 base; junction bases not matched to a gene: 5.

The chain combines TRBV19 with TRBJ1-1; the match to TRBD1 covers 9 bases. V shed 5 bases, J shed 0 bases, and the junction held 1 base outside the gene matches. CDR1 is LNHDA, CDR2 SQIVND, per germline (reference sequence). The CDR3 is made up of 14 amino acids. The CDR3 sequence: CASSDRGMNTEAFF. CDR3 in DNA: TGTGCCAGTAGTGACAGGGGGATGAACACTGAAGCTTTCTTT. The variable domain in full, with the rest retrieved from reference TRBV19 and TRBJ1-1, is DGGITQSPKYLFRKEGQNVTLSCEQNLNHDAMYWYRQDPGQGLRLIYYSQIVNDFQKGDIAEGYSVSREKKESFPLTVTSAQKNPTAFYLCASSDRGMNTEAFFGQGTRLTVV.

This chain connects TRBV6-2 or TRBV6-3 to TRBJ1-1; D is uncertain. Per germline, CDR1 MNHEY and CDR2 SVGEGT. The length of the CDR3 is 13 residues. V gave up 2 bases and J gave up 0 bases, with 4 bases separating them. CDR3 residues: CASSYQMNTEAFF. The DNA for the CDR3 is TGTGCCAGCAGTTACCAAATGAACACTGAAGCTTTCTTT.

This clone came up a few times. V usage is TRBV15 and J usage is TRBJ2-5; maybe TRBD2 (5 bases). The germline CDR1 and CDR2 sequences are LNHNV and YYDKDF (reference sequence). This CDR3 has 14 amino acids. V was pared by 1 base and J by 1 base, with 7 bases between. The CDR3 nucleotides read TGTGCCACCAGCAGAGCGGGATCCCAAGAGACCCAGTACTTC. Amino acids: CATSRAGSQETQYF.

In this sample, this clone turned up once. This chain uses TRBV30 with TRBJ2-1; tentatively, D is TRBD1 (5 bases). The CDR3 totals 12 residues. Germline CDR1 and CDR2: GTSNPN and SVGIG (reference sequence). The ends were cut back, 3 bases at V and 8 bases at J, with 11 bases in the middle. The CDR3, as DNA: TGTGCCTGGAGCGAACCAGGGTATGAGCAGTTCTTC. Residues: CAWSEPGYEQFF.

The chain employs TRBV29-1 and TRBJ2-5, with D tentatively TRBD1 (7 bases). CDR3 length: 14 residues. Germline loops: CDR1 SQVTM, CDR2 ANQGSEA. V gave up 6 bases and J gave up 5 bases, with 19 bases separating them. CDR3 amino acids: CSVATRDSGETQYF. In DNA, the CDR3 is TGCAGCGTGGCCACCCGGGACAGCGGGGAGACCCAGTACTTC.

The chain couples TRBV9 to TRBJ2-3; 7 bases agree with TRBD2. With 3 bases clipped from V and 4 bases from J, the junction kept 5 bases outside the gene matches. Per the germline V gene, CDR1 is SGDLS and CDR2 is YYNGEE. The CDR3 length is 14 residues. The chain's CDR3 is CASSDGGEADTQYF. In nucleotides, the CDR3 is TGTGCCAGCAGCGATGGGGGGGAGGCAGATACGCAGTATTTT.

The CDR3 loop is CASSLDGQGGGNTIYF. The DNA for the CDR3 is TGCGCCAGCAGCTTGGACGGACAGGGGGGTGGAAACACCATATATTTT. The J gene is TRBJ1-3, the V gene TRBV5-1; 10 positions agree with TRBD1. V dropped 0 bases and J dropped 3; count of bases not matched to a gene: 3. The CDR3 runs to 16 residues. Germline CDR1 is SGHRS and CDR2 is YFSETQ.

The rearrangement links TRBV12-3 or TRBV12-4 to TRBJ1-2; TRBD1 matches 7 bases. CDR3 size: 13 residues. Germline trimming cut 10 bases from V and 3 bases from J; bases unmatched to any gene: 8. The CDR3 is CAIRSTGDYGYTF. The CDR3 nucleotides read TGTGCCATCCGATCCACAGGGGACTATGGCTACACCTTC.